The 2 T cell receptor beta chains below come from one sample, sequenced in a study of T cells in Graves' hyperthyroidism and ophthalmopathy. There were TCR beta CDR3 regions amplified from RNA transcripts. During a first-round RT-PCR of the TCR CDR3, the HTBI primer set was used. Each CDR3 protein gets one entry after TCRdb re-called the multiplex PCR reads with MiXCR. The data show around 500,000 distinct CDR3 sequences, roughly an eighth seen once. The sample comprised blood. These receptors were collected from a woman between 18 and 30 years old with Graves' hyperthyroidism.

This clonotype came up many times. This sequence joins TRBV15 and TRBJ2-1, with 10 bases aligning to TRBD2. The V segment lost 0 bases and the J segment 7 bases; nucleotides outside the gene matches: 9. Germline V CDR1 and CDR2: LNHNV, YYDKDF (reference sequence). This CDR3 region has 17 residues. CDR3 amino acids: CATSREGAGGPWNEQFF. The CDR3 DNA reads TGTGCCACCAGCAGAGAAGGAGCGGGAGGGCCGTGGAATGAGCAGTTCTTC.

This clonotype was detected many times. V gene TRBV10-2 combines with J gene TRBJ2-7, with D maybe TRBD2 (5 bases). V gave up 0 bases and J gave up 6 bases, with 15 bases separating them. CDR3 size: 15 residues. Germline V gene sequence: CDR1 WSHSY, CDR2 SAAADI. This chain's CDR3 is CASSESVLADGEQYV. For the CDR3, the DNA is TGCGCCAGCAGTGAGTCGGTGCTAGCTGATGGCGAGCAGTACGTC.